This T cell receptor (delta chain) stems from a study of delta chains in infants with herpesvirus infections. General observations from the study: The public clonotype decayed quickly, seemingly gone after about two months. The public clonotype appeared only at the first post-infection time point and was absent in uninfected infants.

Concerning this clone: Its specificity is unknown. The protein given by TCRdb reflects a much larger clone and differs at residue 14 from this DNA's translation, likely from a read error; the protein shown is the DNA's translation.

Gamma-chain- and delta-chain-specific primers converted PBMC RNA into TCR cDNA. TCRdb reanalysed the RT-PCR reads via CATT. There are roughly 420 delta-chain clones in the sample; 15% to 20% occur only once, and 40% to 55% lies in the top ten. CDR3 length equals 19 residues. V was trimmed by 4 bases and J by 2 bases, leaving 27 bases between them. Germline V gives CDR1 TSESDYY, CDR2 QEAYKQQN. The TCR originated in a human donor who was a Ugandan infant, either HIV-exposed or HIV-unexposed (not recorded which). The chain joins TRAV38-2/DV8 to TRDJ1, with a tentative D call TRDD3 (6 bases). Sequences were derived from peripheral blood, sampled at time point 1 of longitudinal follow-up. The CDR3 loop reads CAYRPNSQRVLGTTDKLIF. In DNA, the CDR3 is TGTGCTTATAGGCCGAATTCCCAACGCGTACTGGGCACGACCGATAAACTCATCTTT.